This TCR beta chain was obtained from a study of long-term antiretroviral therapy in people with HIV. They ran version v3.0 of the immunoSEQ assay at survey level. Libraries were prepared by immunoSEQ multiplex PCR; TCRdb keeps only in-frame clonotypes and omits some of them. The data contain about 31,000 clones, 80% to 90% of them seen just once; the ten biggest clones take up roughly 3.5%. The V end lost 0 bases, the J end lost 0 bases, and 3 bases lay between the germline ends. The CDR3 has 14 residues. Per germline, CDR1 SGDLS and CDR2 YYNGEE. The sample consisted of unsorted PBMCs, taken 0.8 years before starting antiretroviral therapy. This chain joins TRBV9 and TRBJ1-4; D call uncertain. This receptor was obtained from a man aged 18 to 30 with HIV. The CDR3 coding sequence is TGTGCCAGCAGCGTAGATGCAACTAATGAAAAACTGTTTTTT. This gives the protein CASSVDATNEKLFF. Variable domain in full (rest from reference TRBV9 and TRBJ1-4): DSGVTQTPKHLITATGQRVTLRCSPRSGDLSVYWYQQSLDQGLQFLIQYYNGEERAKGNILERFSAQQFPDLHSELNLSSLELGDSALYFCASSVDATNEKLFFGSGTQLSVL.